This T cell receptor (beta chain) is drawn from a study of Ad26.COV2.S vaccination and SARS-CoV-2 variants. Specified treatment: about 20 received Ad26.COV2.S at low or high dose, single or two shots; roughly five received placebo; per-sample allocation not given. After the first vaccine or placebo injection, samples were drawn on day 63. Germline values: CDR1 SGHTA, CDR2 FQGTGA. This CDR3 spans 14 amino acids. V was pared by 3 bases and J by 5 bases, with 4 bases of the junction left unmatched. Some clones are missing from TCRdb's copy, which holds only in-frame ones; the method was immunoSEQ multiplex PCR. The sample carries more than 300,000 clones, roughly 80% recorded once.

The TCR comes from a person between 18 and 65 years old who received the Ad26.COV2.S COVID-19 vaccine or a placebo. The input for sequencing was peripheral blood, taken in a trial of Ad26.COV2.S vaccine versus placebo. The V and J genes are TRBV7-3 and TRBJ1-1; 9 bases agree with TRBD1. CDR3 sequence (DNA): TGTGCCAGCAGCTTGACAGGGGGAACGACTGAAGCTTTCTTT. As protein: CASSLTGGTTEAFF.